This T cell receptor (beta chain) appears in the sequencing data of a study of blood T cell repertoires in COVID-19. Study as a whole: PBMCs, B-cell-depleted T cells, or T cells provided the cDNA or gDNA that made up the material.

This table comes from immunoSEQ multiplex PCR, and its TCRdb copy is limited to in-frame clones, with some not included. Among more than 70,000 clones listed, less than 90% were seen once. Per germline, CDR1 LNHDA and CDR2 SQIVND (reference sequence). V lost 0 bases to trimming and J lost 3 bases; unmatched junction nucleotides: 4. CDR3 length: 15 amino acids. The rearrangement links TRBV19 to TRBJ2-7; the match to TRBD1 covers 8 bases. This clonotype originated in a man aged 60 to 75 with acute or convalescent COVID-19. The sequenced sample consisted of peripheral blood. CDR3 sequence (DNA): TGTGCCAGTAGTATAGAGGGACAGGCTGGCTACGAGCAGTACTTC. This translates into CASSIEGQAGYEQYF.